Listed below are T cell receptor beta chains from one sample, sequenced in a study of cytomegalovirus exposure and HLA in healthy donors. Libraries were prepared by immunoSEQ multiplex PCR; TCRdb keeps only in-frame clonotypes and omits some of them. The sample shows about 120,000 clones, about 80% of them seen only once. Source material: PBMCs. The receptors shown here come from a young man in good health and CMV-seropositive. CDR3s leave out the opening cysteine and the closing phenylalanine or tryptophan. D genes are given only for firm matches.

d_call,v_call,j_call,cdr3_aa
TRBD2,TRBV18,TRBJ2-7,ASATSATYEQY
TRBD2,TRBV29-1,TRBJ2-7,SVELAAHREQY
TRBD2,TRBV27,TRBJ2-1,ASSLPRSTSGAYNEQF
NA,TRBV4-3,TRBJ2-4,ASSQGRGTKNIQY
TRBD2,TRBV2,TRBJ2-5,ASGTGGPQETQY
NA,TRBV6-1,TRBJ1-2,ASTRTVVDGYT
NA,TRBV9,TRBJ1-4,ASSPTFGGAIEKLF
TRBD1,TRBV18,TRBJ2-3,ASSPRWDREGTDTQY
TRBD1,TRBV18,TRBJ1-2,ASSPTGWDYGYT
TRBD1,TRBV19,TRBJ1-1,ASSIVGAGGNTEAF
NA,TRBV5-1,TRBJ2-5,ASSLGGGSEETQY
TRBD1,TRBV5-4,TRBJ1-1,ASSFSGGGTEAF
NA,TRBV11-2,TRBJ2-7,ASSTYRESNEQY
TRBD1,TRBV5-1,TRBJ2-1,ASSVDRATYNEQF
NA,TRBV10-2,TRBJ1-5,ASSTADQPQH
TRBD2,TRBV7-3,TRBJ2-4,ASSPHPRTSGRNSQY
TRBD2,TRBV6-4,TRBJ2-3,ASSASGAGDTQY
NA,TRBV6-1,TRBJ2-7,ASSESRGGHEQY
NA,TRBV19,TRBJ1-2,ASSTTGSENYGYT
TRBD2,TRBV7-9,TRBJ2-4,ASSPGGGGRDIQY
TRBD1,TRBV5-1,TRBJ1-4,ASSSIPGTGGFGGLF
NA,TRBV2,TRBJ2-7,ASRVTGFEQY
NA,TRBV7-8,TRBJ2-3,ASSSSRRGSDTQY
NA,TRBV7-9,TRBJ2-3,ASSPTGSPDTQY